This T cell receptor (beta chain) was identified during a study of T cells in Graves' hyperthyroidism and ophthalmopathy. Study findings and constraints: Most thyroid-expanded clonotypes above 0.001 were also found in blood.

This clonotype was observed a handful of times. The antigen remains unidentified. Amplified TCR beta CDR3 regions came from RNA transcripts. HTBI primers were used for first-round RT-PCR of the TCR CDR3. TCRdb analysed the multiplex PCR reads with MiXCR anew, one entry per CDR3 protein. The repertoire consists of about 400,000 distinct CDR3 sequences, with more than 12% occurring once and the leading ten covering 32%. The germline gives CDR1 LNHDA, CDR2 SQIVND (reference sequence). The trim removed 4 bases at V and 4 bases at J, leaving 9 bases unmatched. This CDR3 contains 15 residues. Source material: blood. This TCR derives from a woman aged 25 to 39 with Graves' hyperthyroidism. This chain joins TRBV19 and TRBJ2-7; TRBD1 matches 8 bases. The CDR3 nucleotides are TGTGCCAGTAGTAGGGTCTGGACAGGGTTGTACGAGCAGTACTTC. Its translation is CASSRVWTGLYEQYF. The variable domain in full, completed from reference TRBV19 and TRBJ2-7, reads DGGITQSPKYLFRKEGQNVTLSCEQNLNHDAMYWYRQDPGQGLRLIYYSQIVNDFQKGDIAEGYSVSREKKESFPLTVTSAQKNPTAFYLCASSRVWTGLYEQYFGPGTRLTVT.